The entry below gives a single T cell receptor beta chain sequence along with its context. Its target is not known. Samples of blood were obtained at baseline, on cycle 4 day 1, and on cycle 7 day 1. This sample was included in a study of OX40 agonist ivuxolimab in advanced cancers. As for the study in general: The dose-escalation cohort had hepatocellular carcinoma, melanoma, renal cell or head and neck cancer. Overall study results and limits: Dosing at 0.1 to 3.0 mg/kg was accompanied by clonal expansion of CD4+ and CD8+ blood T cells by week 6. Individuals who were partial responders at 0.1-3.0 mg/kg had clonal expansion that ranked among the lowest.

The CDR3 runs to 13 residues. The germline V gene encodes CDR1 SQVTM and CDR2 ANQGSEA. Trimming took off 4 bases at V and 3 bases at J, with 12 bases between the two ends. Sequenced by immunoSEQ multiplex PCR; TCRdb stores in-frame clones only, minus some. The sample carries around 26,000 clones, over 75% recorded once. This sequence joins TRBV29-1 and TRBJ1-2, with no clear D. The sample consisted of CD4+ or CD8+ T cells sorted from blood, taken in a trial of the OX40 agonist ivuxolimab. The clonotype was recovered from an adult with an advanced solid tumor such as melanoma, head and neck, liver or kidney cancer. In DNA form, the CDR3 reads TGCAGCGTTGTTTACAGCCCTTACTATGGCTACACCTTC. Its protein is CSVVYSPYYGYTF.